Each of the 32 T cell receptor beta chains below was sequenced from the same sample in a study of beta chain features in type 1 diabetes. Expressed TCRB transcripts were sequenced because the isolated RNA had all been reverse transcribed beforehand. Sequenced by immunoSEQ multiplex PCR; TCRdb stores in-frame clones only, minus some. The table shows 350,000 or so clones, with about 19% occurring only once. Sequenced material: naive CD4+ T cells from blood. Every receptor here comes from a woman aged 18-35 years in good health.

This clone was observed a few times. As DNA, the CDR3 is TGCAGCGCCGGCGCGGGAGAGACCCAGTACTTC. Its translation is CSAGAGETQYF. The chain uses TRBV29-1 and TRBJ2-5, with D tentatively TRBD2 (5 bases). Trimming cost V 7 bases and J 4 bases, with 10 bases left between them. From germline, CDR1 is SQVTM and CDR2 ANQGSEA. The CDR3 is 11 residues long.

V is TRBV6-5 and J is TRBJ1-1; D unclear. Germline V CDR1 and CDR2: MNHEY, SVGAGI. This CDR3 contains 13 residues. Trimming removed 7 bases from V and 1 base from J, with 10 bases in between. The CDR3 DNA reads as TGTGCCAGCATGAGAGGGTCGAACACTGAAGCTTTCTTT. It yields the protein CASMRGSNTEAFF.

The chain joins TRBV28 to TRBJ2-7; possible D gene TRBD1, 6 bases. In germline, CDR1 is MDHEN, CDR2 SYDVKM. The V end lost 7 bases, the J end lost 7 bases, and 23 bases lay between the germline ends. This CDR3 is built from 15 residues. This CDR3 is CASNPARRQAGEQYF. Here the CDR3 DNA reads TGTGCCAGCAACCCGGCGCGGAGACAGGCTGGGGAGCAGTACTTC. Supplemented by reference TRBV28 and TRBJ2-7, the full variable domain reads DVKVTQSSRYLVKRTGEKVFLECVQDMDHENMFWYRQDPGLGLRLIYFSYDVKMKEKGDIPEGYSVSREKKERFSLILESASTNQTSMYLCASNPARRQAGEQYFGPGTRLTVT.

J is TRBJ2-7 and V is TRBV2; D unclear. With 2 bases removed from V and 2 bases from J, the gap between germline ends came to 4 bases. Germline V gives CDR1 SNHLY, CDR2 FYNNEI. The CDR3 is 12 residues long. For the CDR3, the DNA is TGTGCCAGCAGTGAACAGGCCTACGAGCAGTACTTC. Protein product: CASSEQAYEQYF.

The genes are TRBV4-2 and TRBJ2-7; 7 bases match TRBD2. The germline V gene encodes CDR1 LGHNA and CDR2 YNFKEQ. The V and J ends lost 2 bases and 2 bases, in that order; junction bases with no gene match: 18. The CDR3 has 19 amino acids. The CDR3 DNA follows: TGTGCCAGCAGCCAACCATTTAGGGGAGGGGCCGACCGGGCCTACGAGCAGTACTTC. Its protein product is CASSQPFRGGADRAYEQYF.

This clone was picked up a small number of times. The chain links TRBV9 to TRBJ2-5; 10 bases are a match to TRBD2. Trimming cost V 3 bases and J 2 bases; bases outside gene matches: 13. CDR1 is SGDLS, CDR2 YYNGEE, per germline. This CDR3 is built from 18 residues. CDR3 in DNA: TGTGCCAGCAGCGAAAGCGGGGGGGCGCTCGGAATACAAGAGACCCAGTACTTC. It translates to CASSESGGALGIQETQYF.

This clone was seen a handful of times. The rearrangement joins TRBV27 to TRBJ2-3; TRBD2 might be the D (7 bases). Trimming took 2 bases from V and 2 from J, leaving 8 bases between them. The CDR3 totals 14 residues. In germline, CDR1 is MNHEY, CDR2 SMNVEV (reference sequence). The CDR3 protein is CASSLRGATDTQYF. The CDR3 nucleotides read TGTGCCAGCAGTTTACGGGGGGCCACAGATACGCAGTATTTT.

The table lists this clone with a few counts. The V and J genes are TRBV18 and TRBJ2-7; a possible D gene is TRBD1 (6 bases). V was cut by 3 bases and J by 1 base, with 10 bases left in between. Germline assignment: CDR1 KGHSH and CDR2 LQKENI. The CDR3 runs to 14 residues. CDR3 bases: TGTGCCAGCTCACCCGGACAGACTTCCTACGAGCAGTACTTC. Amino acids: CASSPGQTSYEQYF.

This clone showed up just a few times. The junction does not match germline at one end; this may be a read error. The chain recombines TRBV29-1 with TRBJ2-7; 10 bases are a match to TRBD1. From germline, CDR1 is SQVTM and CDR2 ANQGSEA. This CDR3 is built from 11 residues. CDR3 loop: CSVVSGTGDLF. CDR3 sequence (DNA): TGCAGCGTTGTATCTGGGACAGGGGATCTCTTC.

The genes are TRBV7-9 and TRBJ2-1, with 10 bases that match TRBD2. The CDR3 spans 15 residues. Germline V gene data show CDR1 as SEHNR and CDR2 as FQNEAQ (reference sequence). J was trimmed by 2 bases and V by 5 bases; bases with no gene match: 3. CDR3 sequence: CASSASGSPYNEQFF. CDR3 DNA: TGTGCCAGCAGCGCTAGCGGGAGCCCCTACAATGAGCAGTTCTTC. The complete variable domain, with remaining parts taken from reference TRBV7-9 and TRBJ2-1, reads DTGVSQNPRHKITKRGQNVTFRCDPISEHNRLYWYRQTLGQGPEFLTYFQNEAQLEKSRLLSDRFSAERPKGSFSTLEIQRTEQGDSAMYLCASSASGSPYNEQFFGPGTRLTVL.

The rearrangement uses TRBV7-2 and TRBJ2-2; 8 nucleotides align to TRBD1. V dropped 6 bases and J dropped 5; count of bases not matched to a gene: 5. From germline, CDR1 is SGHTA and CDR2 FQGNSA. CDR3 length: 14 amino acids. The CDR3 nucleotides read TGTGCCAGCAGAGGACAGGGCCTAACCGGGGAGCTGTTTTTT. Its translation is CASRGQGLTGELFF.

This clone appeared a few times. Other DNA sequences in this specimen translate into the identical CDR3. This rearrangement joins TRBV9 to TRBJ1-3; tentative D call: TRBD1 (6 bases). The V and J ends lost 2 bases and 1 base respectively, with 10 bases between them. The CDR3 has 15 amino acids. Germline CDR1 and CDR2: SGDLS and YYNGEE. The CDR3 nucleotides are TGTGCCAGCAGCGTCGGACAGTTTTCTGGAAACACCATATATTTT. It translates to CASSVGQFSGNTIYF.

This chain joins TRBV2 and TRBJ1-1; TRBD1 is a possible D gene (6 bases). The CDR3 covers 13 residues. V lost 1 base and J lost 10, with 13 bases in between. Germline values: CDR1 SNHLY, CDR2 FYNNEI. The CDR3 region is CASSEEMGAGAFF. The DNA for the CDR3 is TGTGCCAGCAGTGAAGAGATGGGGGCAGGAGCTTTCTTT.

This clone was counted only a few times. The gene calls are TRBV7-9 and TRBJ1-1, with D unresolved. In germline, CDR1 is SEHNR, CDR2 FQNEAQ (reference sequence). This CDR3 is built from 14 residues. V was trimmed by 1 base and J by 1 base, leaving 7 bases between them. For the CDR3, the DNA is TGTGCCAGCAGCTTAGTACGAGCGAACACTGAAGCTTTCTTT. Translated, it gives CASSLVRANTEAFF. Full variable domain (remainder filled in from reference TRBV7-9 and TRBJ1-1): DTGVSQNPRHKITKRGQNVTFRCDPISEHNRLYWYRQTLGQGPEFLTYFQNEAQLEKSRLLSDRFSAERPKGSFSTLEIQRTEQGDSAMYLCASSLVRANTEAFFGQGTRLTVV.

The chain combines TRBV5-4 with TRBJ2-5, with unresolved D. The V end lost 4 bases, the J end lost 5 bases, and 12 bases lay between the germline ends. The V gene's germline CDR1 is SGHNT and CDR2 YYREEE (reference sequence). There are 13 residues in the CDR3. CDR3 nucleotide sequence: TGTGCCAGCAGCCTCCTTCCGGAGGAGACCCAGTACTTC. Translating gives CASSLLPEETQYF.

In its sample, this clone was seen a few times. The rearrangement links TRBV9 to TRBJ1-1; 7 bases line up with TRBD1. The CDR3 extends over 14 amino acids. Per germline, CDR1 SGDLS and CDR2 YYNGEE. After removal of 4 bases from V and 4 bases from J, the junction contained 7 bases not matched to a gene. As DNA, the CDR3 is TGTGCCAGCAGCCAGGGGGTTGGGGTCACTGAAGCTTTCTTT. Amino acid sequence: CASSQGVGVTEAFF.

This clone came up a few times. This chain joins TRBV5-1 and TRBJ2-3, with D possibly TRBD2 on 5 matching bases. V was pared by 2 bases and J by 10 bases, with 11 bases between. This CDR3 contains 12 residues. The germline V gene has CDR1 SGHRS and CDR2 YFSETQ. Here the CDR3 reads CASSLEGPAQYF. The CDR3 bases are TGCGCCAGCAGCTTAGAGGGCCCGGCGCAGTATTTT.

The chain employs TRBV5-1 and TRBJ2-7; 11 nucleotides match TRBD1. There are 14 residues in the CDR3. With 7 bases clipped from V and 3 bases from J, the junction kept 6 bases outside the gene matches. CDR1 is SGHRS and CDR2 is YFSETQ in the germline V gene. The CDR3 spells CASRPGTGGYEQYF. The CDR3 coding sequence is TGCGCCAGCCGCCCCGGGACAGGGGGCTACGAGCAGTACTTC.

This rearrangement joins TRBV5-1 to TRBJ2-2; D unresolved. V gave up 0 bases and J gave up 1 base, with 4 bases separating them. Germline CDR1 SGHRS, CDR2 YFSETQ. There are 14 residues in the CDR3. The DNA for the CDR3 is TGCGCCAGCAGCTTGGCAGAGAACACCGGGGAGCTGTTTTTT. Translation: CASSLAENTGELFF. The whole variable domain, remainder taken from reference TRBV5-1 and TRBJ2-2, is KAGVTQTPRYLIKTRGQQVTLSCSPISGHRSVSWYQQTPGQGLQFLFEYFSETQRNKGNFPGRFSGRQFSNSRSEMNVSTLELGDSALYLCASSLAENTGELFFGEGSRLTVL.

The chain has TRBV9 and TRBJ2-1; 7 bases match TRBD2. The CDR3 is 15 residues long. The V gene's germline CDR1 is SGDLS and CDR2 YYNGEE. Trimming at V came to 2 bases and at J to 8 bases, leaving 10 bases not matched to a gene. For the CDR3, the DNA is TGTGCCAGCAGCGTCCTGGCGGGAGCGTTCGATGAGCAGTTCTTC. Translated: CASSVLAGAFDEQFF.

This chain uses TRBV19 with TRBJ1-1; 8 bases fit TRBD1. V lost 6 bases to trimming and J lost 1 base; unmatched junction nucleotides: 4. The CDR3 length is 14 residues. Germline loops: CDR1 LNHDA, CDR2 SQIVND (reference sequence). CDR3 nucleotide sequence: TGTGCCAGTAGCCAAGACAGGGGGAACACTGAAGCTTTCTTT. Translation: CASSQDRGNTEAFF.

This clone was seen a handful of times. The CDR3 region has the DNA TGTGCCAGCAGACCCCGAGGGTCCCCAACAGATACGCAGTATTTT. It encodes CASRPRGSPTDTQYF. V gene TRBV5-4 combines with J gene TRBJ2-3; D is possibly TRBD2 (5 bases). Looked up from germline, CDR1 is SGHNT and CDR2 is YYREEE (reference sequence). This CDR3 is built from 15 residues. V lost 5 bases and J 3 bases, leaving 16 bases between the germline ends.

V gene TRBV7-9 combines with J gene TRBJ2-1, with 7 bases lining up with TRBD2. CDR3 size: 16 residues. Per germline, CDR1 SEHNR and CDR2 FQNEAQ (reference sequence). The V gene end was trimmed by 5 bases and the J gene end by 5 bases; junction bases not matched to a gene: 12. CDR3 amino acids: CASSPKVLAVNNEQFF. In DNA form, the CDR3 reads TGTGCCAGCAGCCCTAAGGTTCTAGCGGTTAACAATGAGCAGTTCTTC.

This clone occurred a few times. The V and J genes are TRBV5-4 and TRBJ2-2; 7 positions match TRBD2. V was pared by 3 bases and J by 2 bases, with 10 bases of the junction left unmatched. There are 17 residues in the CDR3. Germline CDR1 SGHNT, CDR2 YYREEE (reference sequence). The DNA of the CDR3 is TGTGCCAGCAGCTCCTGGAGCCTAGCGGTTAACACCGGGGAGCTGTTTTTT. Amino acid sequence: CASSSWSLAVNTGELFF.

This clone was seen a handful of times. The rearrangement uses TRBV18 and TRBJ2-7; tentative D call: TRBD1 (6 bases). V was clipped by 4 bases and J by 5 bases, with 21 bases between them. The CDR3 has 16 amino acids. Germline V gives CDR1 KGHSH, CDR2 LQKENI. CDR3 loop: CASSRSPTRDIHEQYF. The CDR3 DNA is TGTGCCAGCTCACGCAGCCCTACCCGGGACATCCACGAGCAGTACTTC.

This clone was seen a handful of times. The V and J genes are TRBV7-9 and TRBJ2-1, with 13 positions matching TRBD2. Germline V gives CDR1 SEHNR, CDR2 FQNEAQ (reference sequence). The CDR3 loop spans 14 amino acids. V gave up 4 bases and J gave up 9 bases; unmatched junction bases: 3. In DNA, the CDR3 is TGTGCCAGCAGCTCCGGGACTAGCGGGGTTGAGCAGTTCTTC. Translating it yields CASSSGTSGVEQFF.

The gene calls are TRBV9 and TRBJ2-1; D uncertain. Germline CDR1 SGDLS, CDR2 YYNGEE. V dropped 4 bases and J dropped 0 bases, with 5 bases sitting between them. CDR3 length: 13 residues. The CDR3 nucleotides are TGTGCCAGCAGCCAGAACTCCTACAATGAGCAGTTCTTC. Translated: CASSQNSYNEQFF. Drawing the rest from reference TRBV9 and TRBJ2-1, the complete variable domain is DSGVTQTPKHLITATGQRVTLRCSPRSGDLSVYWYQQSLDQGLQFLIQYYNGEERAKGNILERFSAQQFPDLHSELNLSSLELGDSALYFCASSQNSYNEQFFGPGTRLTVL.

In its sample, this clone was seen a few times. The chain carries TRBV30 and TRBJ2-5, with D perhaps matching TRBD2 (6 bases). Trimming took 5 bases from V and 4 from J, leaving 11 bases between them. The length of the CDR3 is 12 residues. Germline CDR1 reads GTSNPN; CDR2 reads SVGIG (reference sequence). The CDR3 loop is CAWGSGRETQYF. The DNA of the CDR3 is TGTGCCTGGGGAAGCGGGCGAGAGACCCAGTACTTC.

The rearrangement joins TRBV29-1 to TRBJ2-7; D is unclear. Trimming took off 5 bases at V and 2 bases at J, with 10 bases between the two ends. Germline CDR1 is SQVTM and CDR2 is ANQGSEA. The CDR3 loop spans 12 amino acids. The CDR3: CSVQAYTYEQYF. The CDR3 DNA sequence: TGCAGCGTTCAGGCCTACACCTACGAGCAGTACTTC.

This clone came up a few times. The chain combines TRBV14 with TRBJ2-1; the match to TRBD2 covers 7 bases. J lost 9 bases, V lost 0 bases, and 5 bases had no gene match. There are 14 residues in the CDR3. CDR1 and CDR2 (germline): SGHDN, FVKESK. The CDR3 region is CASSQETASGEQFF. CDR3 DNA: TGTGCCAGCAGCCAAGAGACGGCTAGCGGTGAGCAGTTCTTC. The full variable domain, rest sourced from reference TRBV14 and TRBJ2-1, is EAGVTQFPSHSVIEKGQTVTLRCDPISGHDNLYWYRRVMGKEIKFLLHFVKESKQDESGMPNNRFLAERTGGTYSTLKVQPAELEDSGVYFCASSQETASGEQFFGPGTRLTVL.

The table lists this clone with a few counts. The CDR3 bases are TGTGCCAGCAGCCTCAACTACAATGAGCAGTTCTTC. Translated: CASSLNYNEQFF. V is TRBV4-2 and J is TRBJ2-1; D remains ambiguous. V lost 4 bases and J lost 3, with 4 bases in between. This CDR3 has 12 residues. The germline CDR1 and CDR2 sequences are LGHNA and YNFKEQ.

J is TRBJ2-7 and V is TRBV18; 7 bases match TRBD1. Germline V gene data show CDR1 as KGHSH and CDR2 as LQKENI. Losses at the gene ends were 3 bases for V and 3 bases for J; bases not matched to a gene: 5. The CDR3 contains 14 residues. The CDR3 sequence: CASSPRTGIYEQYF. DNA for the CDR3: TGTGCCAGCTCACCCCGGACAGGAATCTACGAGCAGTACTTC.